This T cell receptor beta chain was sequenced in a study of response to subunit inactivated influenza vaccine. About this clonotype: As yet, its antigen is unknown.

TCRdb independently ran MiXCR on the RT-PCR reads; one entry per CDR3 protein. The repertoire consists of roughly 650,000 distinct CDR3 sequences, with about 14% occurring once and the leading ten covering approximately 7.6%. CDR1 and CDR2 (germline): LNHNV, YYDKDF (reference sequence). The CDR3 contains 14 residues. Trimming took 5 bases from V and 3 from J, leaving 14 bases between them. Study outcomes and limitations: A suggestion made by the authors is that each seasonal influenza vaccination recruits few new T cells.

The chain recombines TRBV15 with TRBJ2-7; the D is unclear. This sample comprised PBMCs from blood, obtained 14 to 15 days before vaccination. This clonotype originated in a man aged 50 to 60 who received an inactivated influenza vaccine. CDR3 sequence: CATSRYPWDYEQYF. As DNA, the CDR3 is TGTGCCACCAGCCGGTACCCGTGGGACTACGAGCAGTACTTC.